Below are 14 T cell receptor beta chains sequenced from a single sample in a study of graft-versus-host responses after intestinal transplantation. The method was immunoSEQ multiplex PCR; TCRdb's version includes in-frame clones alone and lacks a portion of them. The data hold almost 70,000 clones, with about nine tenths observed a single time. The sequencing here drew on bone marrow, taken 700 to 850 days after intestinal transplantation. The receptors stem from a human patient who received an intestinal transplant, so some T cells may come from the graft donor.

The chain joins TRBV28 to TRBJ1-1; D is perhaps TRBD1 (5 bases). The V end was cut by 5 bases, the J end by 10 bases, with 17 bases between. Germline CDR1 MDHEN, CDR2 SYDVKM. There are 13 residues in the CDR3. CDR3 nucleotides: TGTGCCAGCAGTCTTGGAGGATGGAGGGGAGCTTTCTTT. It codes for CASSLGGWRGAFF.

This clone has a single count. The chain combines TRBV28 with TRBJ1-2; 8 bases are a match to TRBD1. The V gene end was trimmed by 6 bases and the J gene end by 4 bases; junction bases not matched to a gene: 10. CDR3 length equals 15 residues. Per germline, CDR1 MDHEN and CDR2 SYDVKM. The CDR3 DNA follows: TGTGCCAGCAGCTATACAGGGGGTTGGGGCTATGGCTACACCTTC. It specifies CASSYTGGWGYGYTF.

V is TRBV6-5 and J is TRBJ2-1; D might be TRBD1 (5 bases). Germline V lookup: CDR1 MNHEY, CDR2 SVGAGI. CDR3 length: 14 amino acids. V was cut by 2 bases and J by 10 bases, with 15 bases left in between. CDR3 coding DNA: TGTGCCAGCAGTTACAATTTATATAGGGGCGAGCAGTTCTTC. The encoded protein is CASSYNLYRGEQFF.

The rearrangement joins TRBV10-3 to TRBJ1-3, with 7 bases fitting TRBD1. This CDR3 spans 17 amino acids. The V and J ends lost 6 bases and 0 bases, in that order; junction bases with no gene match: 11. The germline gives CDR1 ENHRY, CDR2 SYGVKD. CDR3 coding DNA: TGTGCCATCAGGATTGATTGGGGACAGAGCTCTGGAAACACCATATATTTT. It translates to CAIRIDWGQSSGNTIYF.

The CDR3 spells CASSLPTGNNEQFF. The CDR3 nucleotides are TGTGCCAGCAGCCTTCCCACAGGGAACAATGAGCAGTTCTTC. The genes are TRBV5-4 and TRBJ2-1, with TRBD1 as a possible D gene (6 bases). V lost 4 bases, J lost 5 bases, and 13 bases lay in between. Germline loops: CDR1 SGHNT, CDR2 YYREEE (reference sequence). The CDR3 runs to 14 residues.

The V and J genes are TRBV5-1 and TRBJ2-6; D possibly corresponds to TRBD1 (5 bases). This CDR3 is 17 amino acids long. Germline values: CDR1 SGHRS, CDR2 YFSETQ. The V end was cut by 4 bases, the J end by 0 bases, with 14 bases between. This CDR3 is CASSPYATASGANVLTF. The CDR3 DNA sequence: TGCGCCAGCAGCCCGTACGCGACAGCCTCTGGGGCCAACGTCCTGACTTTC.

The gene calls are TRBV5-6 and TRBJ2-1; D might be TRBD1 (6 bases). The CDR3 runs to 15 residues. Trimming shortened V by 3 bases and J by 6 bases, and 16 bases separated the two germline ends. Germline assignment: CDR1 SGHDT and CDR2 YYEEEE. DNA for the CDR3: TGTGCCAGCAGCTGGGACACCTATTCCCCCAATGAGCAGTTCTTC. Encoded protein: CASSWDTYSPNEQFF. Complete variable domain (other parts from reference TRBV5-6 and TRBJ2-1): DAGVTQSPTHLIKTRGQQVTLRCSPKSGHDTVSWYQQALGQGPQFIFQYYEEEERQRGNFPDRFSGHQFPNYSSELNVNALLLGDSALYLCASSWDTYSPNEQFFGPGTRLTVL.

The chain uses TRBV12-5 and TRBJ2-3, with TRBD2 matching over 16 bases. Trimming at V came to 0 bases and at J to 2 bases, leaving 5 bases not matched to a gene. CDR3 length: 19 amino acids. Germline V gene data show CDR1 as LGHNT and CDR2 as FRNRAP. DNA of the CDR3: TGTGCTAGTGGTTTGGTGCGGGGACTAGCGGGGGGGACCACAGATACGCAGTATTTT. Its protein product is CASGLVRGLAGGTTDTQYF.

The sample holds one count of this clone. CDR3 loop: CASSIQVRTSGGLPSSYNEQFF. For the CDR3, the DNA is TGTGCCAGCAGCATCCAAGTTCGGACTAGCGGGGGGCTTCCAAGCTCCTACAATGAGCAGTTCTTC. The chain carries TRBV7-6 and TRBJ2-1; 14 bases line up with TRBD2. Germline lookup yields CDR1 SGHVS and CDR2 FNYEAQ. Trimming at V came to 5 bases and at J to 0 bases, leaving 18 bases not matched to a gene. The CDR3 spans 22 residues.

The chain employs TRBV20-1 and TRBJ2-2; D is ambiguous. CDR1 is DFQATT, CDR2 SNEGSKA, per germline (reference sequence). Trimming pared 4 bases from V and 4 bases from J, leaving 4 bases between. The CDR3 is 11 residues long. This CDR3 reads CSAIRTGELFF. DNA for the CDR3: TGCAGTGCTATCCGCACCGGGGAGCTGTTTTTT.

The V and J genes are TRBV6-1 and TRBJ1-5; D is unclear. Germline assignment: CDR1 MNHNS and CDR2 SASEGT. V lost 6 bases and J lost 8, with 8 bases in between. The CDR3 loop spans 11 amino acids. CDR3 bases: TGTGCCAGCAGATCAGGTGAGCCCCAGCATTTT. Translating gives CASRSGEPQHF.

This chain joins TRBV6-5 and TRBJ2-5, with D possibly being TRBD2 (7 bases). Germline V gene data show CDR1 as MNHEY and CDR2 as SVGAGI. The CDR3 contains 14 residues. The V end was cut by 0 bases, the J end by 5 bases, with 10 bases between. In DNA form, the CDR3 reads TGTGCCAGCAGTTACTCGGAGGGGGGGGAGACCCAGTACTTC. Protein sequence: CASSYSEGGETQYF.

This chain links TRBV5-6 with TRBJ2-6; no definite D call. V lost 4 bases and J 2 bases, leaving 13 bases between the germline ends. This CDR3 contains 16 residues. The germline V gene encodes CDR1 SGHDT and CDR2 YYEEEE. CDR3 sequence: CASSRRRVPGANVLTF. The CDR3 DNA reads TGTGCCAGCAGCCGTAGACGGGTTCCTGGGGCCAACGTCCTGACTTTC.

The V call is TRBV6-5, the J call TRBJ2-3; possible D gene TRBD2, 6 bases. Trimming took 7 bases from V and 4 from J, leaving 15 bases between them. Germline V gene data show CDR1 as MNHEY and CDR2 as SVGAGI. The CDR3 sequence is 14 residues long. CDR3 amino acids: CASIKWGEPDTQYF. The CDR3 nucleotides are TGTGCCAGCATCAAGTGGGGGGAGCCAGATACGCAGTATTTT.